This section outlines one T cell receptor (beta chain) sequence together with its context. Its antigen is not yet known. No base quality values were provided; no much bigger clone lies one nucleotide off. Collaborating institutions collected whole blood in K2EDTA tubes following their own protocols. Collaborator samples were shipped for TCRbeta analysis as frozen whole blood, isolated PBMCs, or DNA extracted from either sample type. The immunoSEQ Assay, a bias-controlled multiplex PCR, was used to amplify TCRbeta CDR3 regions from genomic DNA. Per the source publication's procedure: Nucleated cell counts per sample were estimated from amplification of reference gene primers within the assay. To quantify the absolute abundance of each unique TCRbeta CDR3 rearrangement, sequence reads were collapsed and filtered. For each sample, productive Simpson clonality was calculated by taking the square root of Simpson's diversity index across productive rearrangements. Sourced from immuneACCESS, this table was stored by TCRdb with only in-frame sequences that have V and J called. A share of the clones is absent; for the studies checked, an unresolved V gene accounts for under half, and the remainder has no known explanation. The DNA gave D and trimming, while V, J and clone size come from that table. In this sample the table shows roughly 26,000 clones, around 61% of which occur a single time. The top ten clonotypes cover about 7.1% of the sample.

This record belongs to a study of blood T cell repertoires in COVID-19 (dated by TCRdb to the early 2020s). About the investigation overall: Collaborator samples came from the United States, Italy and Spain and covered acute and convalescent phases of COVID-19. The prospective study material was composed of cDNA or gDNA derived from T cells, B-cell-depleted T cells, or PBMCs. Deeply sampled blood TCRbeta repertoires from subjects exposed to, actively infected with, or recovered from COVID-19 were included in the dataset. The repertoires were released in a freely available public database intended as a resource for research on the immune response to SARS-CoV-2. Samples were obtained from the ongoing ImmuneRACE study (first 160 participants) and from some 1,300 subjects provided by 6 global collaborators. A de-identified subject ID, COVID-19 status, age in years and sex were almost always included in the sample metadata. Where available, HLA class I and class II types were obtained from metadata supplied by the sample provider rather than from assay-based typing. The paper's findings and limits, for the study overall: The quantity of clinical and demographic metadata differed by source and by participant and was supplied without curation.

CDR1 and CDR2, looked up from the germline V gene, are MNHEY and SVGEGT. V is cut by 5 bases and J by 6 bases, and the space between the germline ends is 14 bases. The CDR3 runs 14 amino acids, cysteine and phenylalanine included. Only CDR3 DNA remains: 42 bases, in frame from the first base. This clonotype was obtained from a man between 60 and 75 years old with active or convalescent COVID-19. Recombination joined TRBV6-2 or TRBV6-3 with TRBJ2-1; D gene: possibly TRBD1, on 5 matching bases. Sample: peripheral blood. The CDR3 here reads CASSLPGLPNEQFF. The DNA sequence is TGTGCCAGCAGTCTTCCAGGGTTACCCAATGAGCAGTTCTTC.